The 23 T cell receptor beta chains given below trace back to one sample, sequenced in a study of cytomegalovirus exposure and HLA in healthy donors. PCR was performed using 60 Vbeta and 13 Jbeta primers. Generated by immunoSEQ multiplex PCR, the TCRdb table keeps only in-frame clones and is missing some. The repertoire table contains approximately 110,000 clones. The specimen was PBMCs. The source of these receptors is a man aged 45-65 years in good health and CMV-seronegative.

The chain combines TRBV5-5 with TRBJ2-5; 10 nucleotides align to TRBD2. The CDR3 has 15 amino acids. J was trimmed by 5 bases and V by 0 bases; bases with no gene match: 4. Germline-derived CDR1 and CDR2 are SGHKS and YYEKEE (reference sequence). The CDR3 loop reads CASSLAAGGYETQYF. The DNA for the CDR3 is TGTGCCAGCAGCTTGGCAGCGGGAGGGTACGAGACCCAGTACTTC.

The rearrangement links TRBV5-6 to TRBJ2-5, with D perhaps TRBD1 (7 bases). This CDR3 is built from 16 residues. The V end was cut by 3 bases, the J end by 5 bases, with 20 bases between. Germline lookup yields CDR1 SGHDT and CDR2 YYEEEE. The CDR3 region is CASSWGANRGEETQYF. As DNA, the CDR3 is TGTGCCAGCAGCTGGGGGGCTAACAGGGGTGAGGAGACCCAGTACTTC.

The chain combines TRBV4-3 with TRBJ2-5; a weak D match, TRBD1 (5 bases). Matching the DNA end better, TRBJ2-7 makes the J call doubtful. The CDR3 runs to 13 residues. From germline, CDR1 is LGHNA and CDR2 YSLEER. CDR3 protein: CASSQDQGYEQYF. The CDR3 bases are TGCGCCAGCAGCCAAGACCAGGGCTACGAGCAGTACTTC.

CDR3 sequence (DNA): TGTGCCTGGAGTGTACTTCTCGGGACTCGTCTGTTCTTC. This gives the protein CAWSVLLGTRLFF. V usage is TRBV30 and J usage is TRBJ2-1; a possible D gene is TRBD2 (6 bases). The CDR3 loop spans 13 amino acids. V lost 0 bases to trimming and J lost 15 bases, with 18 bases between them. Germline-derived CDR1 and CDR2 are GTSNPN and SVGIG (reference sequence).

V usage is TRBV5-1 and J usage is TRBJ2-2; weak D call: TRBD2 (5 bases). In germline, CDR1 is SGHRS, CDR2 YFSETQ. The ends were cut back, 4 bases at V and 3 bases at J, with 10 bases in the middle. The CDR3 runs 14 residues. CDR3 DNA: TGCGCCAGCAGCACGGGATCATACACCGGGGAGCTGTTTTTT. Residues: CASSTGSYTGELFF.

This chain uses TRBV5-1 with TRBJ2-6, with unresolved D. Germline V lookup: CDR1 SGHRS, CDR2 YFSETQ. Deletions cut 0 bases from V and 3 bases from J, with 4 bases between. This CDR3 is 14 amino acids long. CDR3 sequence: CASSLAGGANVLTF. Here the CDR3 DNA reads TGCGCCAGCAGCTTGGCCGGTGGGGCCAACGTCCTGACTTTC. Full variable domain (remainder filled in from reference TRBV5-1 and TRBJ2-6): KAGVTQTPRYLIKTRGQQVTLSCSPISGHRSVSWYQQTPGQGLQFLFEYFSETQRNKGNFPGRFSGRQFSNSRSEMNVSTLELGDSALYLCASSLAGGANVLTFGAGSRLTVL.

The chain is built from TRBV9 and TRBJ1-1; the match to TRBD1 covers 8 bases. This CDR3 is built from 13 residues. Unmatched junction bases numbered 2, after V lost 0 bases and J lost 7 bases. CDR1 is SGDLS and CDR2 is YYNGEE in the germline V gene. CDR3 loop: CASSVDTGGEAFF. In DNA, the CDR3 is TGTGCCAGCAGCGTAGACACAGGGGGTGAAGCTTTCTTT.

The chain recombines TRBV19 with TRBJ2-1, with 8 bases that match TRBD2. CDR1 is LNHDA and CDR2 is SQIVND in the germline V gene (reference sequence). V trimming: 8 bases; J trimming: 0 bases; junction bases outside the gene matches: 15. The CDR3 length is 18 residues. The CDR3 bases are TGTGCCAGTGGGGGGGTAGCGGGGCGCCGCAGCTCCTACAATGAGCAGTTCTTC. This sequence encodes CASGGVAGRRSSYNEQFF.

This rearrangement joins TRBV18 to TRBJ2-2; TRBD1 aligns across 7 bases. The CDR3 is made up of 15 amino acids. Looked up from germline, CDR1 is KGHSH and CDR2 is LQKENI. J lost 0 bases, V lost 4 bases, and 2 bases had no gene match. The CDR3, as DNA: TGTGCCAGCTCACTGGGACAGACGAACACCGGGGAGCTGTTTTTT. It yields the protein CASSLGQTNTGELFF.

The CDR3 loop is CASSWGAGGNFDYGYTF. In nucleotides, the CDR3 is TGCGCCAGCAGCTGGGGGGCAGGGGGCAATTTTGACTATGGCTACACCTTC. The chain joins TRBV5-1 to TRBJ1-2, with 8 bases lining up with TRBD1. The CDR3 is 17 amino acids. V shed 3 bases and J 3 bases; nucleotides not matched to a gene: 13. Germline loops: CDR1 SGHRS, CDR2 YFSETQ.

The DNA for the CDR3 is TGTGCCAGCAGCCCTGTGAACGGTGGCTACACCTTC. As protein: CASSPVNGGYTF. The chain combines TRBV7-2 with TRBJ1-2; no definite D call. V was shortened by 5 bases and J by 7 bases, with 11 bases between the two germline ends. The length of the CDR3 is 12 residues. Germline V CDR1 and CDR2: SGHTA, FQGNSA.

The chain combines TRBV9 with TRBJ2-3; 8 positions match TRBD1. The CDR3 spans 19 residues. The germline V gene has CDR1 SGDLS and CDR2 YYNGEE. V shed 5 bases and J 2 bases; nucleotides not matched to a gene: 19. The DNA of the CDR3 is TGTGCCAGCAGTGTCGGACAGGGCTTACTGGGGCAGACCACAGATACGCAGTATTTT. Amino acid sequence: CASSVGQGLLGQTTDTQYF.

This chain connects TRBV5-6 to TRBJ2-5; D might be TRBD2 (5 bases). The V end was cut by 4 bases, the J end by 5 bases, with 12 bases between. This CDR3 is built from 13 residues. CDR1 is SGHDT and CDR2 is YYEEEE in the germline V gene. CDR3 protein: CASSRTEGETQYF. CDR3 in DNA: TGTGCCAGCAGCCGGACTGAGGGTGAGACCCAGTACTTC.

CDR3 in amino acids: CASSIIRGQPQHF. Here the CDR3 DNA reads TGTGCCAGTAGTATTATTCGGGGACAGCCCCAGCATTTT. The chain is built from TRBV19 and TRBJ1-5; D unresolved. The CDR3 sequence is 13 residues long. Germline CDR1 reads LNHDA; CDR2 reads SQIVND (reference sequence). Between the trimmed V and J ends, which lost 3 bases and 7 bases, there was a span of 10 bases.

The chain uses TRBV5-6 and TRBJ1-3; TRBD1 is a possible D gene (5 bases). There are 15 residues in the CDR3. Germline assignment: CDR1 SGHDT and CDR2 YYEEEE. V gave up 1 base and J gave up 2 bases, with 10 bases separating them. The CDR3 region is CASSLYGGTGNTIYF. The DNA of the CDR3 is TGTGCCAGCAGCTTGTACGGGGGGACTGGAAACACCATATATTTT.

The CDR3 spells CASSPGQEETQYF. The CDR3 DNA is TGTGCCAGCAGCCCGGGACAAGAAGAGACCCAGTACTTC. The chain uses TRBV7-2 and TRBJ2-5; perhaps TRBD1 as D (6 bases). Germline CDR1 is SGHTA and CDR2 is FQGNSA. Trimming removed 5 bases at V and 3 bases at J, with 10 bases between. The CDR3 length is 13 residues.

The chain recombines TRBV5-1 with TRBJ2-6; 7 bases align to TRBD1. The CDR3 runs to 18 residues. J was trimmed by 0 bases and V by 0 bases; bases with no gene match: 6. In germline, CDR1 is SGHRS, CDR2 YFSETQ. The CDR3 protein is CASSLAWGQSSGANVLTF. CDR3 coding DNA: TGCGCCAGCAGCTTGGCCTGGGGACAGAGCTCTGGGGCCAACGTCCTGACTTTC.

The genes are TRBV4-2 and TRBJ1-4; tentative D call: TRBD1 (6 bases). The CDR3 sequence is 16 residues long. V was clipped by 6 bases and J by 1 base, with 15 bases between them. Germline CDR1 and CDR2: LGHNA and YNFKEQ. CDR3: CASRTLAGVTNEKLFF. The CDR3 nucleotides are TGTGCCAGCAGAACCCTTGCAGGGGTAACTAATGAAAAACTGTTTTTT.

The CDR3 nucleotides read TGTGCCAGTAGTCCAGGGGATACCATGGAGACCCAGTACTTC. Amino acid sequence: CASSPGDTMETQYF. The V and J genes are TRBV19 and TRBJ2-5; TRBD1 might be the D (6 bases). V lost 5 bases to trimming and J lost 5 bases, with 15 bases between them. Per germline, CDR1 LNHDA and CDR2 SQIVND (reference sequence). The CDR3 loop spans 14 amino acids.

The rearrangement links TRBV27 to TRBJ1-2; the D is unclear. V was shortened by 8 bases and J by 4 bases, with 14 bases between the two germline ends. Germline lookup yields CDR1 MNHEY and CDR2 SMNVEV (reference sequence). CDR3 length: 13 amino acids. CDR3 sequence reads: CASGPGKSYGYTF. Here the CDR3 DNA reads TGTGCCAGCGGACCCGGGAAATCCTATGGCTACACCTTC.

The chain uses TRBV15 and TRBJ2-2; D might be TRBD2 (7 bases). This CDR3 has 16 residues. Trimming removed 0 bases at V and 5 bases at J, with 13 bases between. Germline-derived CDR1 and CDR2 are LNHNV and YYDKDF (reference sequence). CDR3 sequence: CATSRDSGGETGELFF. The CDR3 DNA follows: TGTGCCACCAGCAGAGATTCGGGGGGCGAGACCGGGGAGCTGTTTTTT.

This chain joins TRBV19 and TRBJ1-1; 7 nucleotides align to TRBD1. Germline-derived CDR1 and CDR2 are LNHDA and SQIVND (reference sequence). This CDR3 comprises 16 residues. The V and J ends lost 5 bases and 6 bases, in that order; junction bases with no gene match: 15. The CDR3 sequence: CASSSGIRGIGAEAFF. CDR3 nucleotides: TGTGCCAGTAGTTCGGGAATCAGGGGGATAGGAGCTGAAGCTTTCTTT.

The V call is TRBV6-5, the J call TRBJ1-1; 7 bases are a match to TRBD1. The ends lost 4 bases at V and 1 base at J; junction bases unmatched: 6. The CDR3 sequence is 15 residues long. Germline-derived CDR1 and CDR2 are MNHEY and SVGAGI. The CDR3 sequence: CASSSLRGANTEAFF. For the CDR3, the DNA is TGTGCCAGCAGTTCCCTCAGGGGGGCGAACACTGAAGCTTTCTTT.